The present TCR beta chain was sequenced within a study of T-cell reconstitution after alpha-beta-depleted transplantation in children. For TCRbeta, the library was prepared with unique molecular identifiers. TCRdb recomputed calls from the PCR reads with MiXCR, one row per CDR3 protein. The table includes fewer than 550,000 distinct CDR3 sequences, about an eighth detected once. Study-wide points: From surviving recipient T cells and thymic progenitors came the high day-60 TCRbeta diversity observed in some patients. T-cell counts and diversity at one year following transplant were attributed mainly to newly produced T cells. Reportedly, roughly two months post-transplant, alpha-beta T cells arose from several hundred expanded graft clones.

Of note for this clonotype: No antigen is known for it.

J gave up 11 bases and V 1 base, and 15 bases lay outside the gene matches. Germline CDR1 and CDR2: DFQATT and SNEGSKA (reference sequence). There are 18 residues in the CDR3. The specimen was PBMCs, mostly from graft donor cells, collected 180 days after TCRalphabeta/CD19-depleted stem cell transplant. The rearrangement uses TRBV20-1 and TRBJ2-4, with 15 bases matching TRBD2. This sequence originates from a female patient aged 2 to 10 who had a stem cell transplant for aplastic anemia, so the T cells may come from the graft donor. The CDR3 region is CSARGPTGTSGRRGLQYF. In nucleotides, the CDR3 is TGCAGTGCTAGAGGCCCAACAGGGACTAGCGGGAGGAGGGGGCTTCAGTACTTC.